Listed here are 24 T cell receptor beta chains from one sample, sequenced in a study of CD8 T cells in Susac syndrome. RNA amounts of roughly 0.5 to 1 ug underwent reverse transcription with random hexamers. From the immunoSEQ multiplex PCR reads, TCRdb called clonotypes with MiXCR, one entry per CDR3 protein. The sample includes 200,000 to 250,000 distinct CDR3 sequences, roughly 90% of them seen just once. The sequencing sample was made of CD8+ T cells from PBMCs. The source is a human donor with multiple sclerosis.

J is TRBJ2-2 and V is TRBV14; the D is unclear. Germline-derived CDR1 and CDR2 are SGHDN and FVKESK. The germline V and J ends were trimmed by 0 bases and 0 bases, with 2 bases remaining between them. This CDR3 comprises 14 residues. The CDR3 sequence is CASSQDPNTGELFF. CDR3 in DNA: TGTGCCAGCAGCCAAGACCCGAACACCGGGGAGCTGTTTTTT.

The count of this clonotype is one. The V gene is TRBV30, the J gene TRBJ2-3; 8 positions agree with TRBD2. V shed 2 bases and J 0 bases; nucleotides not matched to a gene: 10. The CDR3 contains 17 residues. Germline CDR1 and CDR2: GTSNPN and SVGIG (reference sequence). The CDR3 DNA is TGTGCCTGGAGTCTCGGGGGGGGAACTTCTAGCACAGATACGCAGTATTTT. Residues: CAWSLGGGTSSTDTQYF.

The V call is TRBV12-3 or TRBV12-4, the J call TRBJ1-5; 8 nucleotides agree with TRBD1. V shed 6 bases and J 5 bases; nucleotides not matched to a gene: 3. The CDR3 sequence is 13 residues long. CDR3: CASRTGVYQPQHF. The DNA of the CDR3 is TGTGCCAGCAGGACAGGGGTGTATCAGCCCCAGCATTTT.

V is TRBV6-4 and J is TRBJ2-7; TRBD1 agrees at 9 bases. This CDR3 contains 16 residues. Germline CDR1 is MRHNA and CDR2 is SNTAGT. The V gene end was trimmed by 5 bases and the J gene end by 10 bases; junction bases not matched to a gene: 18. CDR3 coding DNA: TGTGCCAGCAGTTCGAAGCCTCCGGGGACAGGGATTAGTCAGTACTTC. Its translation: CASSSKPPGTGISQYF.

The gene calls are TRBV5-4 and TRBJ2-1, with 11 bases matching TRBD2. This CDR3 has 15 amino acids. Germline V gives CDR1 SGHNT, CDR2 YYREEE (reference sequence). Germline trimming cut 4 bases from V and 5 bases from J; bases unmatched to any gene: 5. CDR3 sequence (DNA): TGTGCCAGCAGCGGGGTAGCGGGGGGGGACAATGAGCAGTTCTTC. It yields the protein CASSGVAGGDNEQFF.

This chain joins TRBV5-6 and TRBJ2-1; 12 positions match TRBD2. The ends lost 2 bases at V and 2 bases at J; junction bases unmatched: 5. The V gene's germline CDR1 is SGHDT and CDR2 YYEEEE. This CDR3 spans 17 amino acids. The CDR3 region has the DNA TGTGCCAGCAGCTTAGGACTAGCGGGACTCGCCTACAATGAGCAGTTCTTC. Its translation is CASSLGLAGLAYNEQFF. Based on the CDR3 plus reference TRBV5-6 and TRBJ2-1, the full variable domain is DAGVTQSPTHLIKTRGQQVTLRCSPKSGHDTVSWYQQALGQGPQFIFQYYEEEERQRGNFPDRFSGHQFPNYSSELNVNALLLGDSALYLCASSLGLAGLAYNEQFFGPGTRLTVL.

CDR3 protein: CASSLFGGPLKTQYF. The CDR3 nucleotides are TGTGCCAGCAGTTTGTTCGGGGGTCCTCTGAAGACCCAGTACTTC. V usage is TRBV12-3 or TRBV12-4 and J usage is TRBJ2-5; perhaps TRBD2 as D (6 bases). The CDR3 contains 15 residues. Trimming cost V 3 bases and J 6 bases, with 17 bases left between them.

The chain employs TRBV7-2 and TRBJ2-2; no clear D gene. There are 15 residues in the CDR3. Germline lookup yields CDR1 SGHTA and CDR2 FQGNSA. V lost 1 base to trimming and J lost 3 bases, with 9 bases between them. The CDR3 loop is CASSLDGPYTGELFF. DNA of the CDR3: TGTGCCAGCAGCTTAGACGGACCGTACACCGGGGAGCTGTTTTTT.

CDR3 coding DNA: TGTGCCAGCAGCCAGACAGGGTACACTGAAGCTTTCTTT. Protein sequence: CASSQTGYTEAFF. The chain recombines TRBV11-2 with TRBJ1-1, with TRBD1 matching 7 bases. Trimming took 5 bases from V and 3 from J; bases not matched to a gene: 3. Germline-derived CDR1 and CDR2 are SGHAT and FQNNGV. This CDR3 is 13 amino acids long. The full variable domain, its missing parts supplied by reference TRBV11-2 and TRBJ1-1, is EAGVAQSPRYKIIEKRQSVAFWCNPISGHATLYWYQQILGQGPKLLIQFQNNGVVDDSQLPKDRFSAERLKGVDSTLKIQPAKLEDSAVYLCASSQTGYTEAFFGQGTRLTVV.

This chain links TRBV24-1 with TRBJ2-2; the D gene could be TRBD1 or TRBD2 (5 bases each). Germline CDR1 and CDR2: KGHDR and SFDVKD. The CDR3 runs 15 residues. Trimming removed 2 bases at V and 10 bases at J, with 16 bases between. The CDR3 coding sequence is TGTGCCACCAGTGATTCGCGAGGGCCGACAGAGGAGCTGTTTTTT. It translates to CATSDSRGPTEELFF.

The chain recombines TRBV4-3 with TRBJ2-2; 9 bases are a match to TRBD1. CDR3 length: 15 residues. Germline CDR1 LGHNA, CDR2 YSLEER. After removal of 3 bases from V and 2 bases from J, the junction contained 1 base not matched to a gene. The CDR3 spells CASSQDRGNTGELFF. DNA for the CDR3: TGCGCCAGCAGCCAGGACAGGGGAAACACCGGGGAGCTGTTTTTT.

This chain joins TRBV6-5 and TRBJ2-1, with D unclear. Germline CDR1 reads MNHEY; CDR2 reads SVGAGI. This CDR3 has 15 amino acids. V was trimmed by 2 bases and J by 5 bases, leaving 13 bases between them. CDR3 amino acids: CASSYKGPPNNEQFF. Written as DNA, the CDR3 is TGTGCCAGCAGTTACAAGGGCCCCCCAAACAATGAGCAGTTCTTC.

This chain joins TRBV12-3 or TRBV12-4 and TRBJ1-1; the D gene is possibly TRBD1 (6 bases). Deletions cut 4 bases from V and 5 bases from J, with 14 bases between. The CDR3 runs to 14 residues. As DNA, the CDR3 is TGTGCCAGCAGTTCATACAGGGAAGGAACTGAAGCTTTCTTT. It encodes CASSSYREGTEAFF.

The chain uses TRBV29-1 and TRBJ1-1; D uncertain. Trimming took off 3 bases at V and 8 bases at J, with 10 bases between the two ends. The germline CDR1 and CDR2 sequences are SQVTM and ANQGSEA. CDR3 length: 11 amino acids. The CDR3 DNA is TGCAGCGTTGATGCGAATTTCGAAGCTTTCTTT. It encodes CSVDANFEAFF. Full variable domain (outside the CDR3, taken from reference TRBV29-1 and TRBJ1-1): SAVISQKPSRDICQRGTSLTIQCQVDSQVTMMFWYRQQPGQSLTLIATANQGSEATYESGFVIDKFPISRPNLTFSTLTVSNMSPEDSSIYLCSVDANFEAFFGQGTRLTVV.

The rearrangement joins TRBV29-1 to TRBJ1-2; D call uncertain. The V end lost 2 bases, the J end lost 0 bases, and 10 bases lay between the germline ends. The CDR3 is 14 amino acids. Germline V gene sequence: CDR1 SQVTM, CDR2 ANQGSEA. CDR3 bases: TGCAGCGTTGAATTGACGGATACTAACTATGGCTACACCTTC. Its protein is CSVELTDTNYGYTF.

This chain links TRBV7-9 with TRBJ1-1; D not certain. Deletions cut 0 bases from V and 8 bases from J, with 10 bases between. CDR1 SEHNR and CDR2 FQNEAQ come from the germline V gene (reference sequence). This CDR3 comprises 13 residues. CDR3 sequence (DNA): TGTGCCAGCAGCTTAGCCCCTACTGGGGAAGCTTTCTTT. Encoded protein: CASSLAPTGEAFF. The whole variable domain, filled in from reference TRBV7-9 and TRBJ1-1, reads DTGVSQNPRHKITKRGQNVTFRCDPISEHNRLYWYRQTLGQGPEFLTYFQNEAQLEKSRLLSDRFSAERPKGSFSTLEIQRTEQGDSAMYLCASSLAPTGEAFFGQGTRLTVV.

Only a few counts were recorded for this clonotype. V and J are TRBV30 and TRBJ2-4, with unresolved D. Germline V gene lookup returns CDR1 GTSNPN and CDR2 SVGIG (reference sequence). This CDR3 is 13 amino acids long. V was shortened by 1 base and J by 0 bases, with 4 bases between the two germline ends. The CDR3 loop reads CAWSGGAKNIQYF. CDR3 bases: TGTGCCTGGAGTGGTGGAGCCAAAAACATTCAGTACTTC.

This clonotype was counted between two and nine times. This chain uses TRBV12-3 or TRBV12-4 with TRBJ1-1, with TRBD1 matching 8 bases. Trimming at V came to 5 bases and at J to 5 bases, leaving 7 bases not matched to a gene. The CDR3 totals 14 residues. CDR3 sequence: CASSPTGGLTEAFF. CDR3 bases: TGTGCCAGCAGTCCTACAGGGGGACTGACTGAAGCTTTCTTT.

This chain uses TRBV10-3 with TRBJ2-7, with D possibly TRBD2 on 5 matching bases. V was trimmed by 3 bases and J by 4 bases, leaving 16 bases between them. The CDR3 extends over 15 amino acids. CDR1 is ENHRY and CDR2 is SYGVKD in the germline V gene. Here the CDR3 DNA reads TGTGCCATCAGTGAAGGAGAGCGGAATTATTACGAGCAGTACTTC. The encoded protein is CAISEGERNYYEQYF.

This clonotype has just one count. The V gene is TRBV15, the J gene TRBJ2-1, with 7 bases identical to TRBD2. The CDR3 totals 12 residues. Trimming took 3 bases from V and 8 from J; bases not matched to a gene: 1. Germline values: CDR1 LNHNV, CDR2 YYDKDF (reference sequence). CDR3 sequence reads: CATSRSGDEQFF. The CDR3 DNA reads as TGTGCCACCAGCAGGAGCGGGGATGAGCAGTTCTTC.

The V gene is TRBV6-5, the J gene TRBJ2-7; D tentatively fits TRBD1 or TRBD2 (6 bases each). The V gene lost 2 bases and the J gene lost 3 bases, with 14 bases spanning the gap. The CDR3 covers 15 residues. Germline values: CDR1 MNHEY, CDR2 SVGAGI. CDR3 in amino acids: CASSYPGAENYEQYF. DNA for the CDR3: TGTGCCAGCAGTTACCCGGGGGCAGAAAACTACGAGCAGTACTTC.

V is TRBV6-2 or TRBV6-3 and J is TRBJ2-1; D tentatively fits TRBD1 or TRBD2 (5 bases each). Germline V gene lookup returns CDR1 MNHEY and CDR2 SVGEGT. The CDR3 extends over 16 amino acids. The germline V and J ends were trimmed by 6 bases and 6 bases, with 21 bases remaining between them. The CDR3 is CASSDPGPRQPNEQFF. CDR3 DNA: TGTGCCAGCAGCGATCCGGGACCAAGACAACCCAATGAGCAGTTCTTC.

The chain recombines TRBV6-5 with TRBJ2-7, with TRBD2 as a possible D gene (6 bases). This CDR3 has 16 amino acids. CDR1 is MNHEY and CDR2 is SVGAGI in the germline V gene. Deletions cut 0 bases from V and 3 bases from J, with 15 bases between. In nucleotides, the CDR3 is TGTGCCAGCAGTTACTCGGTAGCGGCAGCCCACTACGAGCAGTACTTC. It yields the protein CASSYSVAAAHYEQYF.

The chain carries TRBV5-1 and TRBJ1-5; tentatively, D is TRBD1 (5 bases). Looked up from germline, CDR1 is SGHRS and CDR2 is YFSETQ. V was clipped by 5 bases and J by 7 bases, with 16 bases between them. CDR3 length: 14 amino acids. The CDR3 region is CASRLPGVRQPQHF. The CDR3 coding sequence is TGCGCCAGCAGGCTCCCGGGGGTGAGGCAGCCCCAGCATTTT.